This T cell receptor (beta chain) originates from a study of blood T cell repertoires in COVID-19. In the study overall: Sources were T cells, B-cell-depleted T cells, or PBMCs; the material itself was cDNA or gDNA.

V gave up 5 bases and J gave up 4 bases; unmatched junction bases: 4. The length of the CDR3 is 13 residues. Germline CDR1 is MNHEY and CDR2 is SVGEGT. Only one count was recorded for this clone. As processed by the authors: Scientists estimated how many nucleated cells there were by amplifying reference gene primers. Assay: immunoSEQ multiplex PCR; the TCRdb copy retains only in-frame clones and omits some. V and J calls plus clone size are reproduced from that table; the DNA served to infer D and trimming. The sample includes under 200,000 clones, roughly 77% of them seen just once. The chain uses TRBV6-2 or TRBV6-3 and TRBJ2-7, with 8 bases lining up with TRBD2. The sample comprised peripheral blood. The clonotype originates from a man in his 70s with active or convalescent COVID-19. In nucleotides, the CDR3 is TGTGCCAGCAGTCGACTAGCGTTATACGAGCAGTACTTC. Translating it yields CASSRLALYEQYF.